This TCR beta chain was sequenced for a study of T cell repertoires in cytomegalovirus infection. Whole-study context: CMV epitopes that were recently identified and HLA-C-restricted were used alongside well-studied HLA-B-restricted ones. The public TCR beta signatures pointed to both CMV infection and matching HLA type. Study-level results: The study identified carriers of CMV plus the relevant HLA from cumulative public TCR beta family frequency. Dominating the ex vivo response were HLA-C-restricted CMV-specific TCR beta clonotypes.

TCRdb analysed the reads with MiXCR anew, one entry per CDR3 protein. Of roughly 80,000 distinct CDR3 sequences in the sample, around 42% were seen once. This clonotype has more than one count but fewer than ten. Its matching antigen is unknown. Germline CDR1 and CDR2: SGHRS and YFSETQ. The V segment lost 4 bases and the J segment 3 bases; nucleotides outside the gene matches: 6. This CDR3 spans 15 amino acids. The V and J genes are TRBV5-1 and TRBJ1-1, with 10 bases matching TRBD1. This clonotype was sampled from a human donor in good health (CMV status not recorded). Some clones in this sample may be carry-over from other donors' samples. The material sequenced was CD8+ T cells from cultured PBMCs, taken from culture after CMV antigen stimulation. CDR3 amino acids: CASSQWTGGDTEAFF. The CDR3 DNA follows: TGCGCCAGCAGCCAGTGGACAGGGGGGGACACTGAAGCTTTCTTT.